This passage covers 14 T cell receptor beta chains from one sample sequenced in a study of graft-versus-host responses after intestinal transplantation. Antigen specificity for these receptors is unknown. The table came from immunoSEQ multiplex PCR; TCRdb's copy has only in-frame clones and leaves some out. The data contain around 90,000 clones, 92% of them singletons. The source was unstimulated CD8+ T cells sorted from spleen or lymph node cells, collected before transplant. The receptors here all came from a human donor who was the organ donor for an intestinal transplant.

The gene calls are TRBV19 and TRBJ1-2; no definite D call. The CDR3 spans 13 residues. The germline CDR1 and CDR2 sequences are LNHDA and SQIVND (reference sequence). Trimming shortened V by 3 bases and J by 4 bases, and 9 bases separated the two germline ends. CDR3 protein: CASSMRSFYGYTF. As DNA, the CDR3 is TGTGCCAGTAGTATGAGAAGCTTCTATGGCTACACCTTC.

The rearrangement uses TRBV16 and TRBJ1-3, with D possibly matching TRBD1 (6 bases). The CDR3 extends over 15 amino acids. The ends were cut back, 1 base at V and 14 bases at J, with 21 bases in the middle. Germline CDR1 and CDR2: KGHSY and FQNENV. The CDR3 coding sequence is TGTGCCAGCAGCCAATACGAAGGGACACGACTTAAATTATATTTT. Its translation is CASSQYEGTRLKLYF.

This chain connects TRBV6-1 to TRBJ1-2; D may be TRBD1 (6 bases). Trimming stripped 4 bases from V and 8 bases from J, with 14 bases between. The V gene's germline CDR1 is MNHNS and CDR2 SASEGT. This CDR3 region has 13 residues. DNA of the CDR3: TGTGCCAGCAGTGTCGGGCAGGGGCTGGGCTACACCTTC. Amino acids: CASSVGQGLGYTF.

The rearrangement joins TRBV19 to TRBJ1-1; 11 bases match TRBD1. The CDR3 is made up of 15 amino acids. After removal of 7 bases from V and 1 base from J, the junction contained 5 bases not matched to a gene. Germline-derived CDR1 and CDR2 are LNHDA and SQIVND (reference sequence). The CDR3 DNA reads as TGTGCCAGTATCCGGACAGGGGGCCCGAACACTGAAGCTTTCTTT. This sequence encodes CASIRTGGPNTEAFF.

The chain's CDR3 is CASSDTFALAKNIQYF. The DNA of the CDR3 is TGTGCCAGCAGTGATACATTTGCCCTAGCCAAAAACATTCAGTACTTC. This sequence joins TRBV2 and TRBJ2-4; no firm D call. V dropped 3 bases and J dropped 0 bases, with 12 bases sitting between them. The CDR3 runs 16 residues. CDR1 SNHLY and CDR2 FYNNEI come from the germline V gene.

V gene TRBV5-4 combines with J gene TRBJ2-3; 7 bases are a match to TRBD1. The germline V gene encodes CDR1 SGHNT and CDR2 YYREEE (reference sequence). CDR3 length equals 16 residues. J gave up 0 bases and V 4 bases, and 8 bases lay outside the gene matches. The CDR3 region has the DNA TGTGCCAGCAGCCCGCAGGGGGAGTATAGCACAGATACGCAGTATTTT. Its translation is CASSPQGEYSTDTQYF. The full variable domain, completed using reference TRBV5-4 and TRBJ2-3, is ETGVTQSPTHLIKTRGQQVTLRCSSQSGHNTVSWYQQALGQGPQFIFQYYREEENGRGNFPPRFSGLQFPNYSSELNVNALELDDSALYLCASSPQGEYSTDTQYFGPGTRLTVL.

This chain uses TRBV10-3 with TRBJ2-5; 10 bases align to TRBD2. From germline, CDR1 is ENHRY and CDR2 SYGVKD. The CDR3 totals 15 residues. V lost 6 bases, J lost 5 bases, and 9 bases stayed unmatched. CDR3 residues: CAIRASGGTGETQYF. The CDR3 coding sequence is TGTGCCATCAGGGCTAGCGGGGGCACGGGTGAGACCCAGTACTTC.

This clone was detected a few times. The chain carries TRBV6-1 and TRBJ1-3, with D uncertain. The CDR3 spans 15 residues. Trimming removed 3 bases at V and 0 bases at J, with 9 bases between. Germline CDR1 and CDR2: MNHNS and SASEGT. In nucleotides, the CDR3 is TGTGCCAGCAGTGACAGAACCCTCTCTGGAAACACCATATATTTT. Amino acid sequence: CASSDRTLSGNTIYF.

This chain joins TRBV4-1 and TRBJ2-1; D may be TRBD2 (6 bases). CDR1 is MGHRA, CDR2 YSYEKL, per germline. The CDR3 contains 18 residues. Trimming took 2 bases from V and 4 from J, leaving 21 bases between them. For the CDR3, the DNA is TGCGCCAGCAGCCAAACTCGCCACCGGGACTGGAGGTACAATGAGCAGTTCTTC. This encodes CASSQTRHRDWRYNEQFF.

The chain has TRBV19 and TRBJ2-2; 8 bases line up with TRBD2. The trim removed 6 bases at V and 5 bases at J, leaving 8 bases unmatched. This CDR3 is built from 15 residues. Germline-derived CDR1 and CDR2 are LNHDA and SQIVND (reference sequence). The CDR3 region is CASSKSGSGTGELFF. CDR3 DNA sequence: TGTGCCAGTAGCAAAAGCGGGAGCGGTACCGGGGAGCTGTTTTTT.

This clone was seen only once. This chain connects TRBV7-9 to TRBJ2-6; a weak D match, TRBD1 (6 bases). V lost 1 base, J lost 0 bases, and 13 bases lay in between. Germline values: CDR1 SEHNR, CDR2 FQNEAQ (reference sequence). This CDR3 is built from 18 residues. The CDR3 sequence: CASSLVGGSYSGANVLTF. CDR3 nucleotides: TGTGCCAGCAGCTTAGTAGGGGGTTCGTACTCTGGGGCCAACGTCCTGACTTTC.

The CDR3 coding sequence is TGTGCCAGCAGTTTAATCCGGGACACAGATACGCAGTATTTT. It specifies CASSLIRDTDTQYF. This chain joins TRBV27 and TRBJ2-3; TRBD2 might be the D (5 bases). The CDR3 sequence is 14 residues long. Germline CDR1 MNHEY, CDR2 SMNVEV (reference sequence). Between the trimmed V and J ends, which lost 2 bases and 2 bases, there was a span of 8 bases.

A single count supports this clone. The rearrangement links TRBV14 to TRBJ2-3, with TRBD2 matching 8 bases. There are 19 residues in the CDR3. V lost 0 bases and J lost 8; bases outside the gene matches: 19. The germline gives CDR1 SGHDN, CDR2 FVKESK. The CDR3 DNA is TGTGCCAGCAGCCAAGATAAAGACGAACGGGGGGGCCCGGCAGGTACGCAGTATTTT. Translated: CASSQDKDERGGPAGTQYF.

The CDR3 DNA reads as TGTGCCAGCAGTTACGGTCGACAGTTCGGCACTGAAGCTTTCTTT. Its translation is CASSYGRQFGTEAFF. The V gene is TRBV6-5, the J gene TRBJ1-1; maybe TRBD1 (5 bases). The ends were cut back, 2 bases at V and 4 bases at J, with 14 bases in the middle. Germline V lookup: CDR1 MNHEY, CDR2 SVGAGI. The CDR3 extends over 15 amino acids.